In its sample, the clone carrying this T cell receptor beta chain was seen many times. Its specificity is not known. Researchers took RNA transcripts and amplified TCR beta CDR3 regions from them. Second-round multiplex PCR came after first-round RT-PCR with HTBI primers. TCRdb reprocessed the multiplex PCR reads via MiXCR and lists one record per CDR3 protein. The sample has 600,000 to 700,000 distinct CDR3 sequences, about 41% seen once. CDR1 and CDR2 (germline): SGHRS, YFSETQ. The CDR3 sequence is 14 residues long. The V and J ends lost 0 bases and 1 base respectively, with 8 bases between them. These data are taken from a study of Graves' ophthalmopathy and Graves' hyperthyroidism. Study-wide results and caveats: At about 70% sensitivity and 72.22% specificity, the model predicted progression of the ophthalmopathy.

This clonotype originated in an adult man with Graves' ophthalmopathy. Sequenced: peripheral blood. J is TRBJ2-7 and V is TRBV5-1, with D hard to call. The CDR3 nucleotides are TGCGCCAGCAGCTTGGTTACCGGGTCCTACGAGCAGTACTTC. Translation: CASSLVTGSYEQYF.